A single sample is the source of the 23 T cell receptor beta chains below, sequenced in a study of shared clonotypes between healthy human individuals. Libraries were prepared by immunoSEQ multiplex PCR; TCRdb keeps only in-frame clonotypes and omits some of them. Counted here are over a million clones, nearly 99% occurring once; the ten biggest clones make up approximately 0.45%. Sequencing used naive CD4+ T cells sorted from blood. The subset is: CD45RA+ positively selected. These receptors were obtained from a man aged 25-40 years in good health.

The J gene is TRBJ2-2, the V gene TRBV28, with a tentative D call TRBD1 (6 bases). Germline V gene lookup returns CDR1 MDHEN and CDR2 SYDVKM. The length of the CDR3 is 14 residues. Trimming removed 7 bases from V and 8 bases from J, with 17 bases in between. The CDR3 sequence: CASNTDQGRGELFF. In DNA, the CDR3 is TGTGCCAGCAACACGGATCAGGGGAGAGGGGAGCTGTTTTTT. The whole variable domain, filled in from reference TRBV28 and TRBJ2-2, reads DVKVTQSSRYLVKRTGEKVFLECVQDMDHENMFWYRQDPGLGLRLIYFSYDVKMKEKGDIPEGYSVSREKKERFSLILESASTNQTSMYLCASNTDQGRGELFFGEGSRLTVL.

The chain couples TRBV6-4 to TRBJ2-2; TRBD2 is a possible D gene (5 bases). Trimming cost V 4 bases and J 0 bases, with 12 bases left between them. CDR3 length: 16 amino acids. CDR1 is MRHNA, CDR2 SNTAGT, per germline. DNA for the CDR3: TGTGCCAGCAGTGTTTTTTTTAGCGCGAACACCGGGGAGCTGTTTTTT. It yields the protein CASSVFFSANTGELFF.

CDR3 nucleotides: TGTGCCAGCAGTCCCCCGAAGATAACGAACACTGAAGCTTTCTTT. Translated: CASSPPKITNTEAFF. The chain links TRBV6-5 to TRBJ1-1; D is unresolved. Germline V gives CDR1 MNHEY, CDR2 SVGAGI. V was trimmed by 5 bases and J by 1 base, leaving 14 bases between them. The CDR3 extends over 15 amino acids.

This sequence joins TRBV7-8 and TRBJ2-7; 11 nucleotides line up with TRBD2. Trimming cost V 7 bases and J 4 bases; bases outside gene matches: 6. The CDR3 covers 14 residues. Germline V gene sequence: CDR1 SGHVS, CDR2 FQNEAQ. CDR3 in DNA: TGTGCCAGCACCCCTAGCGGGAGGTTTTACGAGCAGTACTTC. It specifies CASTPSGRFYEQYF.

This rearrangement joins TRBV7-9 to TRBJ1-5, with D tentatively TRBD1 (6 bases). The CDR3 totals 15 residues. From germline, CDR1 is SEHNR and CDR2 FQNEAQ (reference sequence). V lost 4 bases to trimming and J lost 6 bases, with 16 bases between them. The DNA for the CDR3 is TGTGCCAGCAGCTCAAGGGGCAGGGGATCTCAGCCCCAGCATTTT. As protein: CASSSRGRGSQPQHF. The whole variable domain, filled in from reference TRBV7-9 and TRBJ1-5, reads DTGVSQNPRHKITKRGQNVTFRCDPISEHNRLYWYRQTLGQGPEFLTYFQNEAQLEKSRLLSDRFSAERPKGSFSTLEIQRTEQGDSAMYLCASSSRGRGSQPQHFGDGTRLSIL.

Comments on this clone: Other DNA sequences of this sample code for an identical CDR3. This sequence joins TRBV5-1 and TRBJ1-1; unclear D gene. CDR1 SGHRS and CDR2 YFSETQ come from the germline V gene. This CDR3 has 13 amino acids. V lost 4 bases, J lost 1 base, and 8 bases lay in between. Here the CDR3 DNA reads TGCGCCAGCAGCCCCCGGGGGAACACTGAAGCTTTCTTT. Its translation is CASSPRGNTEAFF.

Written as DNA, the CDR3 is TGTGCCAGCAGCTTAGGACAGGGGGTTTCCTACGAGCAGTACTTC. As protein: CASSLGQGVSYEQYF. J is TRBJ2-7 and V is TRBV7-8, with 9 bases aligning to TRBD1. V shed 1 base, J shed 1 base, and the junction held 2 bases outside the gene matches. CDR3 size: 15 residues. The germline CDR1 and CDR2 sequences are SGHVS and FQNEAQ.

This clone was picked up one time. The chain carries TRBV12-5 and TRBJ2-1, with 10 bases identical to TRBD2. In germline, CDR1 is LGHNT, CDR2 FRNRAP. Trimming took 7 bases from V and 6 from J; bases not matched to a gene: 3. The CDR3 contains 13 residues. CDR3 DNA sequence: TGTGCTAGTGCCCTAGCGGGAGTCAATGAGCAGTTCTTC. The encoded protein is CASALAGVNEQFF.

CDR3 in amino acids: CSGGVAEETQYF. The CDR3 coding sequence is TGCAGCGGCGGAGTAGCGGAAGAGACCCAGTACTTC. The V and J genes are TRBV29-1 and TRBJ2-5; weak D call: TRBD2 (6 bases). CDR1 is SQVTM and CDR2 is ANQGSEA in the germline V gene. CDR3 length: 12 amino acids. The V end was cut by 7 bases, the J end by 3 bases, with 12 bases between.

This chain connects TRBV5-1 to TRBJ2-7; D not certain. Deletions cut 1 base from V and 5 bases from J, with 10 bases between. Per germline, CDR1 SGHRS and CDR2 YFSETQ. The CDR3 is made up of 13 amino acids. CDR3 DNA sequence: TGCGCCAGCAGCTTGCGGTCACGCGACGAGCAGTACTTC. Amino acids: CASSLRSRDEQYF.

The gene calls are TRBV14 and TRBJ2-7; D gene unclear. This CDR3 contains 13 residues. CDR1 and CDR2 (germline): SGHDN, FVKESK. Trimming removed 4 bases at V and 3 bases at J, with 10 bases between. In DNA form, the CDR3 reads TGTGCCAGCAGCCCGTCGGGTGGCTACGAGCAGTACTTC. Translating gives CASSPSGGYEQYF.

This rearrangement joins TRBV18 to TRBJ2-1; 14 bases line up with TRBD2. The trim removed 6 bases at V and 4 bases at J, leaving 8 bases unmatched. CDR3 size: 17 residues. The V gene's germline CDR1 is KGHSH and CDR2 LQKENI. CDR3 region: CASSPRTSGGRYNEQFF. The CDR3 DNA sequence: TGTGCCAGCTCGCCCCGGACTAGCGGGGGGCGTTACAATGAGCAGTTCTTC.

This chain joins TRBV19 and TRBJ2-3, with a possible D match to TRBD2 (5 bases). CDR1 and CDR2 from the germline V gene are LNHDA and SQIVND (reference sequence). V was shortened by 4 bases and J by 5 bases, with 13 bases between the two germline ends. The CDR3 is 14 residues long. The CDR3 region has the DNA TGTGCCAGTAGTAGGCGAGAGCGGAGAGATACGCAGTATTTT. Translating it yields CASSRRERRDTQYF. Full variable domain (outside the CDR3, taken from reference TRBV19 and TRBJ2-3): DGGITQSPKYLFRKEGQNVTLSCEQNLNHDAMYWYRQDPGQGLRLIYYSQIVNDFQKGDIAEGYSVSREKKESFPLTVTSAQKNPTAFYLCASSRRERRDTQYFGPGTRLTVL.

Concerning this clone: This same CDR3 is encoded by further DNA sequences in the sample. CDR3 nucleotide sequence: TGTGCCAGCAGCCCCTGGGATACGCAGTATTTT. Protein sequence: CASSPWDTQYF. The chain has TRBV2 and TRBJ2-3; D ambiguous. The CDR3 runs 11 residues. V was clipped by 6 bases and J by 6 bases, with 7 bases between them. The germline CDR1 and CDR2 sequences are SNHLY and FYNNEI.

The genes are TRBV4-1 and TRBJ2-1; 8 nucleotides line up with TRBD1. Germline V lookup: CDR1 MGHRA, CDR2 YSYEKL. The J segment lost 1 base and the V segment lost 4 bases, leaving 6 bases of the junction unmatched. This CDR3 region has 16 residues. This chain's CDR3 is CASSRVQGESYNEQFF. CDR3 DNA: TGCGCCAGCAGCCGAGTACAGGGGGAGTCCTACAATGAGCAGTTCTTC.

The chain combines TRBV5-1 with TRBJ2-5; tentatively, D is TRBD1 or TRBD2 (5 bases each). From germline, CDR1 is SGHRS and CDR2 YFSETQ. With 7 bases removed from V and 1 base from J, the gap between germline ends came to 11 bases. There are 13 residues in the CDR3. The CDR3 loop is CASGPGGQETQYF. The CDR3 DNA follows: TGCGCCAGCGGTCCTGGGGGCCAAGAGACCCAGTACTTC.

The V and J genes are TRBV20-1 and TRBJ1-2; unclear D gene. The CDR3 extends over 8 amino acids. The V gene lost 5 bases and the J gene lost 8 bases, with 3 bases spanning the gap. The germline CDR1 and CDR2 sequences are DFQATT and SNEGSKA (reference sequence). The CDR3 DNA is TGCAGTGCTCCGGGCTACACCTTC. Its protein product is CSAPGYTF.

The rearrangement joins TRBV2 to TRBJ1-5, with D maybe TRBD1 (5 bases). CDR3 length equals 15 residues. Trimming cost V 1 base and J 12 bases, with 19 bases left between them. From germline, CDR1 is SNHLY and CDR2 FYNNEI. Written as DNA, the CDR3 is TGTGCCAGCAGTGAAGATCGGACGGCGGGGCTCAGCCAGCATTTT. It yields the protein CASSEDRTAGLSQHF.

V gene TRBV5-6 combines with J gene TRBJ1-5; D not certain. This CDR3 comprises 14 residues. Trimming left V 4 bases short and J 5 bases short, with 13 bases between. Germline values: CDR1 SGHDT, CDR2 YYEEEE. The CDR3, as DNA: TGTGCCAGCAGCCCCGGTCCTAAGGATCAGCCCCAGCATTTT. It encodes CASSPGPKDQPQHF.

The V and J genes are TRBV28 and TRBJ2-2, with D possibly being TRBD1 (6 bases). V was trimmed by 6 bases and J by 6 bases, leaving 17 bases between them. The germline gives CDR1 MDHEN, CDR2 SYDVKM. The CDR3 runs to 15 residues. The DNA of the CDR3 is TGTGCCAGCAGGGACAGACAGTCCTTCGCCGGGGAGCTGTTTTTT. Translating it yields CASRDRQSFAGELFF.

The chain recombines TRBV5-1 with TRBJ2-7, with D perhaps TRBD1 or TRBD2 (6 bases each). The germline V and J ends were trimmed by 0 bases and 5 bases, with 15 bases remaining between them. The CDR3 runs 15 residues. Looked up from germline, CDR1 is SGHRS and CDR2 is YFSETQ. CDR3 nucleotides: TGCGCCAGCAGCTTGGGAGTGATGGGGGGCGACGAGCAGTACTTC. Its protein product is CASSLGVMGGDEQYF.

The rearrangement links TRBV2 to TRBJ2-7; no firm D call. The V gene lost 6 bases and the J gene lost 1 base, with 19 bases spanning the gap. Germline loops: CDR1 SNHLY, CDR2 FYNNEI. The CDR3 consists of 16 residues. CDR3 sequence reads: CASSPVVSGRSYEQYF. In nucleotides, the CDR3 is TGTGCCAGCAGCCCAGTGGTCTCGGGTCGGTCCTACGAGCAGTACTTC.

The genes are TRBV6-1 and TRBJ1-2; no reliable D call. CDR3 length: 14 amino acids. From germline, CDR1 is MNHNS and CDR2 SASEGT. Trimming took 3 bases from V and 6 from J, leaving 14 bases between them. This CDR3 reads CASSDLRSNHGYTF. CDR3 DNA: TGTGCCAGCAGTGACCTCCGGTCCAATCATGGCTACACCTTC.